The present entry profiles one T cell receptor beta chain with its context. The CDR3 runs 14 residues. V shed 5 bases, J shed 8 bases, and the junction held 5 bases outside the gene matches. CDR1 and CDR2 (germline): LNHDA, SQIVND (reference sequence). Study processing details: Reference gene primer amplification gave nucleated cell count estimates. Sequencing was performed with immunoSEQ multiplex PCR; in TCRdb, only in-frame clones are kept and a portion is missing. V and J calls and clone size are as listed in that table; D and trimming were resolved from the DNA. The table lists 35,000 to 45,000 clones, around 83% of them singletons. This specimen comes from a study of blood T cell repertoires in COVID-19. Study information: Whether acute or convalescent, the COVID-19 samples came from the United States, Italy and Spain. Sample material is recorded as cDNA or gDNA derived from T cells, B-cell-depleted T cells, or PBMCs.

Sequencing was performed on peripheral blood. The chain joins TRBV19 to TRBJ1-4; 10 bases match TRBD1. The TCR was taken from a man in his 70s with acute or convalescent COVID-19. In nucleotides, the CDR3 is TGTGCCAGTAGTTGGGGACAGGGGCAGGAAAAACTGTTTTTT. Amino acids: CASSWGQGQEKLFF.